This T cell receptor (beta chain) is drawn from a study of blood T cell repertoires in COVID-19. Study-level information: PBMCs, B-cell-depleted T cells, or T cells provided the cDNA or gDNA that made up the material.

Seattle's cohort entered during active infection and was followed longitudinally. Germline V gene sequence: CDR1 MGHRA, CDR2 YSYEKL. The CDR3 runs 17 residues. V dropped 0 bases and J dropped 2; count of bases not matched to a gene: 8. Profiling relied on immunoSEQ multiplex PCR, and the TCRdb table lists in-frame clones only, not all of them. The sample carries some 87,000 clones, approximately 90% recorded once. The TCR sequence derives from a human donor with COVID-19, enrolled during active disease. The donor label of this sample is uncertain. This rearrangement joins TRBV4-1 to TRBJ1-2; 8 nucleotides match TRBD1. The sequenced sample consisted of peripheral blood. The CDR3 DNA reads TGCGCCAGCAGCCAAGAGGGGCTTAGACAGGGGAACTATGGCTACACCTTC. This encodes CASSQEGLRQGNYGYTF.